This T cell receptor beta chain originates from a study of blood T cell repertoires in COVID-19. Study-wide context: Spain, Italy and the United States supplied samples that represented acute and convalescent COVID-19. PBMCs, B-cell-depleted T cells, or T cells provided the cDNA or gDNA that made up the material.

Original processing notes: Amplification with reference gene primers provided the estimates of nucleated cell counts. Assay used: immunoSEQ multiplex PCR; TCRdb lists only in-frame clones, some missing. V, J and clone size were drawn from that table, and D and trimming were deduced from the DNA. The data show 35,000 to 50,000 clones, with approximately 88% seen just once and about 4% held by the top ten. The CDR3 length is 13 residues. Trimming pared 5 bases from V and 2 bases from J, leaving 10 bases between. The chain recombines TRBV12-3 or TRBV12-4 with TRBJ2-7; TRBD1 is a possible D gene (5 bases). This TCR derives from a human donor in a cohort sampled during active COVID-19. Specimen: peripheral blood. In nucleotides, the CDR3 is TGTGCCAGCAGTAGGCTGGACACCTACGAGCAGTACTTC. Its translation: CASSRLDTYEQYF.